These 9 T cell receptor beta chains share one sample of origin, sequenced in a study of cytomegalovirus exposure and HLA in healthy donors. PCR employed 60 Vbeta and 13 Jbeta primers. TCRdb keeps only in-frame clones here, not all; method: immunoSEQ multiplex PCR. Here the sample spans some 200,000 clones, roughly 70% being singletons. What was sequenced was PBMCs. Every receptor here comes from a man in his forties or fifties in good health and CMV-seropositive.

The chain combines TRBV10-3 with TRBJ2-7; 8 bases align to TRBD1. The V and J ends lost 8 bases and 4 bases, in that order; junction bases with no gene match: 7. This CDR3 has 13 residues. Germline assignment: CDR1 ENHRY and CDR2 SYGVKD. CDR3 sequence: CAISDRVRYEQYF. Here the CDR3 DNA reads TGTGCCATCTCGGACAGGGTAAGGTACGAGCAGTACTTC.

The gene calls are TRBV6-1 and TRBJ1-1, with TRBD1 as a possible D gene (5 bases). The CDR3 loop spans 14 amino acids. Germline V CDR1 and CDR2: MNHNS, SASEGT. The V and J ends lost 3 bases and 2 bases respectively, with 10 bases between them. This CDR3 is CASSEGQGNTEAFF. The DNA of the CDR3 is TGTGCCAGCAGTGAGGGGCAGGGAAACACTGAAGCTTTCTTT.

V is TRBV13 and J is TRBJ2-5; unclear D gene. The CDR3 is made up of 16 amino acids. The V gene lost 5 bases and the J gene lost 1 base, with 17 bases spanning the gap. From germline, CDR1 is PRHDT and CDR2 FYEKMQ (reference sequence). CDR3 sequence: CASSVRDYEIQETQYF. The CDR3 region has the DNA TGTGCCAGCAGCGTACGTGATTATGAGATCCAAGAGACCCAGTACTTC.

The J gene is TRBJ2-5, the V gene TRBV9; 8 bases fit TRBD2. With 0 bases clipped from V and 2 bases from J, the junction kept 9 bases outside the gene matches. Germline CDR1 and CDR2: SGDLS and YYNGEE. This CDR3 is built from 17 residues. DNA for the CDR3: TGTGCCAGCAGCGTAGCTGCGCGGGGGGCCCTTCAAGAGACCCAGTACTTC. Amino acid sequence: CASSVAARGALQETQYF.

The chain employs TRBV6-4 and TRBJ1-1; a possible D gene is TRBD1 (6 bases). The CDR3 extends over 15 amino acids. V dropped 7 bases and J dropped 0 bases, with 15 bases sitting between them. The germline V gene has CDR1 MRHNA and CDR2 SNTAGT. CDR3 residues: CASKKEGVMNTEAFF. CDR3 in DNA: TGTGCCAGCAAAAAAGAGGGGGTTATGAACACTGAAGCTTTCTTT.

The V call is TRBV5-1, the J call TRBJ2-3; 11 bases fit TRBD2. Germline CDR1 is SGHRS and CDR2 is YFSETQ. The J segment lost 4 bases and the V segment lost 0 bases, leaving 4 bases of the junction unmatched. The CDR3 covers 16 residues. The CDR3, as DNA: TGCGCCAGCAGCTTGGGAGCTAGCGGGGGGCCAGATACGCAGTATTTT. Its protein is CASSLGASGGPDTQYF.

The rearrangement links TRBV6-5 to TRBJ2-7; D is undetermined. The CDR3 extends over 12 amino acids. V lost 5 bases, J lost 4 bases, and 9 bases lay in between. Germline V gene data show CDR1 as MNHEY and CDR2 as SVGAGI. The CDR3 is CASSAGFYEQYF. CDR3 DNA: TGTGCCAGCAGTGCCGGGTTTTACGAGCAGTACTTC.

The chain couples TRBV5-1 to TRBJ2-1; D perhaps matches TRBD1 (5 bases). The V end was cut by 5 bases, the J end by 2 bases, with 8 bases between. CDR1 and CDR2 (germline): SGHRS, YFSETQ. The length of the CDR3 is 13 residues. The CDR3 DNA reads TGCGCCAGCAGACCGGACACCTACAATGAGCAGTTCTTC. Amino acids: CASRPDTYNEQFF.

The chain joins TRBV25-1 to TRBJ1-1; D is uncertain. The germline V and J ends were trimmed by 2 bases and 1 base, with 17 bases remaining between them. The CDR3 is 17 residues long. Germline V lookup: CDR1 MGHDK, CDR2 SYGVNS. CDR3 bases: TGTGCCAGCAGTGAAGAGGGTCAGTACGCGGGGAACACTGAAGCTTTCTTT. Translation gives CASSEEGQYAGNTEAFF.